Listed below are T cell receptor beta chains from one sample, sequenced in a study of CD8 T cells in ankylosing spondylitis. Each CDR3 protein gets one entry after TCRdb re-called the 5' RACE reads with MiXCR. The table shows 250,000 to 300,000 distinct CDR3 sequences, with over 15% occurring only once. Sequencing input: blood, either unsorted or a sorted T cell fraction (not recorded which). These receptors were collected from a male donor with ankylosing spondylitis or in good health (not recorded which). The CDR3 runs from the conserved cysteine through the conserved F or W. Each record gives: clone size, D gene, V gene, J gene, CDR3 protein, CDR3 DNA. The D gene is left open where the match is weak. Only some rows state a clone size, as once, few, many or a class for expanded clones.

>many|TRBD2|TRBV12-3/TRBV12-4|TRBJ2-7
CASSPTSGRSYEQYF
TGTGCCAGCAGTCCAACTAGCGGGAGGTCCTACGAGCAGTACTTC
>few|NA|TRBV4-3|TRBJ2-2
CASSQEPSGNTGELFF
TGCGCCAGCAGCCAAGAACCAAGCGGGAACACCGGGGAGCTGTTTTTT
>many|NA|TRBV24-1|TRBJ2-7
CATSDGFNYEQYF
TGTGCCACCAGTGATGGATTCAACTACGAGCAGTACTTC
>NA|NA|TRBV4-1|TRBJ2-5
CASSPGAGQRAETQYF
TGCGCCAGCAGCCCAGGGGCAGGGCAGCGCGCCGAGACCCAGTACTTC
>NA|NA|TRBV6-2/TRBV6-3|TRBJ2-2
CATDVLGTGELFF
TGTGCCACCGATGTCCTGGGCACCGGGGAGCTGTTTTTT
>NA|NA|TRBV7-7|TRBJ2-1
CASSSLPTTSSYNEQFF
TGTGCTAGCAGCTCCCTCCCGACGACTAGCTCCTACAATGAGCAGTTCTTC
>few|NA|TRBV4-1|TRBJ1-2
CASSYVKGEIGHTF
TGCGCCAGCAGCTACGTTAAAGGGGAGATAGGTCACACCTTC
>NA|NA|TRBV6-2/TRBV6-3|TRBJ2-2
CASSYQATTGELFF
TGTGCCAGCAGTTACCAGGCAACGACCGGGGAGCTGTTTTTT
>NA|NA|TRBV7-3|TRBJ1-1
CASSGPNTEAFF
TGTGCCAGCAGCGGCCCGAACACTGAAGCTTTCTTT
>NA|TRBD1|TRBV11-1|TRBJ1-3
CASSSLTGQGATGNTIYF
TGTGCCAGCAGCTCCCTGACGGGGCAGGGGGCAACTGGAAACACCATATATTTT
>few|NA|TRBV4-2|TRBJ2-1
CASSQDPTSSYNEQFF
TGTGCCAGCAGCCAAGATCCTACCAGCTCCTACAATGAGCAGTTCTTC
>NA|TRBD2|TRBV27|TRBJ2-3
CASTGLAADTQYF
TGTGCCAGTACTGGACTAGCGGCAGATACGCAGTATTTT